The present T cell receptor beta chain was sequenced within a study of blood T cells in healthy people across ages. Study overall: Roughly one uniquely barcoded beta molecule per two T cells was captured.

This CDR3 comprises 16 residues. The V gene lost 0 bases and the J gene lost 7 bases, with 22 bases spanning the gap. CDR1 is DFQATT, CDR2 SNEGSKA, per germline (reference sequence). A second PCR of 7 to 11 cycles used a sample-barcoded 5' primer and a J-beta primer mix. TCRdb re-analysed the 5' RACE reads in MiXCR, keeping a single row per CDR3 protein. The data contain roughly 800,000 distinct CDR3 sequences, approximately 35% of them singletons. About this clonotype itself: What it binds is unknown.

Study observations and caveats: Leaving the PBMCs unsorted stopped any conclusive comparison of naive versus antigen-experienced cells.

Staff drew ten milliliters of peripheral blood from each donor. Total RNA, at least 5.5 micrograms per sample, was extracted from PBMCs. Sequenced input: blood. This clonotype originated in a young man in good health. The chain links TRBV20-1 to TRBJ2-7; perhaps TRBD2 as D (6 bases). The CDR3 here is CSARDRFGGGYNEQYF. The CDR3 coding sequence is TGCAGTGCTAGAGATCGGTTTGGAGGAGGGTACAATGAGCAGTACTTC.